The 8 T cell receptor beta chains below come from one sample, sequenced in a study of cytomegalovirus exposure and HLA in healthy donors. Use of 60 Vbeta and 13 Jbeta primers characterized the PCR. The protocol was immunoSEQ multiplex PCR, while the TCRdb copy is restricted to in-frame clones and leaves out a portion. Found here are about 130,000 clones, roughly three quarters of them singletons; the top ten hold approximately 11%. Source material: PBMCs. These receptors originate from a man aged 25 to 40 in good health and CMV-seropositive.

V and J are TRBV9 and TRBJ2-3, with TRBD2 matching over 13 bases. The CDR3 extends over 19 amino acids. J gave up 0 bases and V 2 bases, and 9 bases lay outside the gene matches. CDR1 is SGDLS, CDR2 YYNGEE, per germline. Here the CDR3 reads CASSVPRQGLAGSTDTQYF. The CDR3 DNA reads TGTGCCAGCAGCGTCCCAAGACAGGGACTAGCGGGGAGCACAGATACGCAGTATTTT.

The chain couples TRBV11-2 to TRBJ1-2, with D tentatively TRBD1 (5 bases). The CDR3 is 15 residues long. Trimming removed 5 bases from V and 3 bases from J, with 16 bases in between. Germline V gene data show CDR1 as SGHAT and CDR2 as FQNNGV. Written as DNA, the CDR3 is TGTGCCAGCAGCCCTGGGGCGGTAGTTGACTATGGCTACACCTTC. It yields the protein CASSPGAVVDYGYTF.

This clone was seen only a few times. The J gene is TRBJ2-5, the V gene TRBV7-2, with TRBD2 matching over 8 bases. V shed 3 bases and J 4 bases; nucleotides not matched to a gene: 7. Germline lookup yields CDR1 SGHTA and CDR2 FQGNSA. This CDR3 has 15 residues. DNA for the CDR3: TGTGCCAGCAGCTTCACCGGGACTAGAGGAGAGACCCAGTACTTC. Its protein is CASSFTGTRGETQYF.

This sequence joins TRBV7-2 and TRBJ2-7, with TRBD2 matching over 7 bases. Losses at the gene ends were 2 bases for V and 1 base for J; bases not matched to a gene: 5. The germline V gene has CDR1 SGHTA and CDR2 FQGNSA. There are 15 residues in the CDR3. CDR3 nucleotide sequence: TGTGCCAGCAGCTTACGGGGGAGGGGTTCCTACGAGCAGTACTTC. Translating it yields CASSLRGRGSYEQYF.

Here the CDR3 reads CAIRPTGLLNTEAFF. The CDR3 nucleotides read TGTGCCATCAGACCGACAGGGTTGTTGAACACTGAAGCTTTCTTT. The chain uses TRBV10-3 and TRBJ1-1; TRBD1 aligns across 7 bases. After removal of 6 bases from V and 0 bases from J, the junction contained 7 bases not matched to a gene. This CDR3 has 15 amino acids. Germline lookup yields CDR1 ENHRY and CDR2 SYGVKD.

The V gene is TRBV5-1, the J gene TRBJ2-7; perhaps TRBD2 as D (6 bases). CDR3 size: 14 residues. With 0 bases removed from V and 4 bases from J, the gap between germline ends came to 11 bases. Germline CDR1 is SGHRS and CDR2 is YFSETQ. The DNA of the CDR3 is TGCGCCAGCAGCTTGGCCCCACTAGCTTACGAGCAGTACTTC. It yields the protein CASSLAPLAYEQYF.

The J gene is TRBJ2-5, the V gene TRBV27, with 7 bases that match TRBD1. The V gene's germline CDR1 is MNHEY and CDR2 SMNVEV (reference sequence). V gave up 5 bases and J gave up 7 bases; unmatched junction bases: 10. This CDR3 contains 14 residues. The CDR3 loop reads CASSPGTDDVTQYF. The CDR3 DNA reads TGTGCCAGCAGTCCCGGGACAGACGATGTGACCCAGTACTTC.

The chain is built from TRBV30 and TRBJ1-3; possibly TRBD1 for D (5 bases). CDR1 GTSNPN and CDR2 SVGIG come from the germline V gene (reference sequence). The CDR3 runs 14 residues. The V end lost 5 bases, the J end lost 0 bases, and 11 bases lay between the germline ends. CDR3 bases: TGTGCCTGGGACAGAAAGATCTCTGGAAACACCATATATTTT. It is translated as CAWDRKISGNTIYF.